This entry lists 4 T cell receptor beta chains sequenced from one sample in a study of CD8+ T cells in alopecia areata. In each case, RNA was isolated and then reverse transcribed into cDNA as the sequencing template. Measured with immunoSEQ multiplex PCR; TCRdb has only the in-frame clones, and not every one. The table has approximately 24,000 clones, under 60% seen once. Sequencing input: NKG2D-high CD8+ T cells sorted from blood. These receptors were obtained from a human donor with alopecia areata.

V and J are TRBV5-1 and TRBJ2-1, with D possibly being TRBD2 (6 bases). The V gene's germline CDR1 is SGHRS and CDR2 YFSETQ. V was trimmed by 3 bases and J by 7 bases, leaving 14 bases between them. CDR3 length: 14 residues. The CDR3 loop reads CASSSAGSPNEQFF. Written as DNA, the CDR3 is TGCGCCAGCAGCTCGGCGGGATCCCCGAATGAGCAGTTCTTC. Using reference TRBV5-1 and TRBJ2-1 for the parts outside the CDR3, the full variable domain is KAGVTQTPRYLIKTRGQQVTLSCSPISGHRSVSWYQQTPGQGLQFLFEYFSETQRNKGNFPGRFSGRQFSNSRSEMNVSTLELGDSALYLCASSSAGSPNEQFFGPGTRLTVL.

The chain has TRBV29-1 and TRBJ1-2; TRBD1 matches 9 bases. After removal of 6 bases from V and 4 bases from J, the junction contained 3 bases not matched to a gene. Per germline, CDR1 SQVTM and CDR2 ANQGSEA. The CDR3 extends over 12 amino acids. The DNA for the CDR3 is TGCAGCGTACAGGGGGCATTCTATGGCTACACCTTC. It translates to CSVQGAFYGYTF.

This clone has only a few counts. The V call is TRBV4-1, the J call TRBJ2-3; weak D call: TRBD1 (5 bases). In germline, CDR1 is MGHRA, CDR2 YSYEKL. This CDR3 has 14 residues. Trimming removed 0 bases at V and 4 bases at J, with 8 bases between. CDR3 sequence reads: CASSQDQGPDTQYF. The CDR3 region has the DNA TGCGCCAGCAGCCAAGATCAGGGTCCAGATACGCAGTATTTT.

The table lists this clone with a few counts. CDR3 nucleotide sequence: TGTGCCAGCAGCGTAGTAGACGCTCCCTCCTACGAGCAGTACTTC. Its translation is CASSVVDAPSYEQYF. V is TRBV9 and J is TRBJ2-7; no clear D. CDR1 SGDLS and CDR2 YYNGEE come from the germline V gene. Trimming removed 0 bases from V and 0 bases from J, with 10 bases in between. The CDR3 runs 15 residues.